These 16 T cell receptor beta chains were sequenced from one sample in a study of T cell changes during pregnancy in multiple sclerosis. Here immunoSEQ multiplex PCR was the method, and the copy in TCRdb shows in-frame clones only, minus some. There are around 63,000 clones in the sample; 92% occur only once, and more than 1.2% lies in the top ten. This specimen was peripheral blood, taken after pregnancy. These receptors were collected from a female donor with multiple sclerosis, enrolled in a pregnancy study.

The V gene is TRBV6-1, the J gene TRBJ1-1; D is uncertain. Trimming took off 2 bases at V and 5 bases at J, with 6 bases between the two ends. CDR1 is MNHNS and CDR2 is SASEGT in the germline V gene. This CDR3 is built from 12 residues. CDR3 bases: TGTGCCAGCAGTGAAACGGGGACTGAAGCTTTCTTT. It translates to CASSETGTEAFF.

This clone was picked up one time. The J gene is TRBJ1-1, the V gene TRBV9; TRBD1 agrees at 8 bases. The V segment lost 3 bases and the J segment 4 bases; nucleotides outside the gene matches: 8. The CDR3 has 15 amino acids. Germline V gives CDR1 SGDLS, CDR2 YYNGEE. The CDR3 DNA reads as TGTGCCAGCAGCGCTTACGAGACAGGGGTCACTGAAGCTTTCTTT. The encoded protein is CASSAYETGVTEAFF.

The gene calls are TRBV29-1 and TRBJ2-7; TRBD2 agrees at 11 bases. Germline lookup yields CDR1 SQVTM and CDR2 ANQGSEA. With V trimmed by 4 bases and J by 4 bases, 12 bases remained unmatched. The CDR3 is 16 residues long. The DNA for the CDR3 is TGCAGCGTTGTGCCCCGACTAGCGGGAAAAGCTTACGAGCAGTACTTC. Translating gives CSVVPRLAGKAYEQYF.

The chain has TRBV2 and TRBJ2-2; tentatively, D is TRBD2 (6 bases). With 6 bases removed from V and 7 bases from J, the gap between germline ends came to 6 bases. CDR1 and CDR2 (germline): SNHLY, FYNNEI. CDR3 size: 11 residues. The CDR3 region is CASRGGGELFF. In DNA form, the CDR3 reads TGTGCCAGCAGGGGGGGCGGGGAGCTGTTTTTT.

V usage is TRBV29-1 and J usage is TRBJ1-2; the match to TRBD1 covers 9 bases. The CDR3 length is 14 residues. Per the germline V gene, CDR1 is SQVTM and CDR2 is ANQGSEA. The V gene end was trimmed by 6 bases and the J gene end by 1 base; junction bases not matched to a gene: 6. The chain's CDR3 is CSVRTGAFNYGYTF. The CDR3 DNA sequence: TGCAGCGTCAGGACAGGGGCCTTTAACTATGGCTACACCTTC.

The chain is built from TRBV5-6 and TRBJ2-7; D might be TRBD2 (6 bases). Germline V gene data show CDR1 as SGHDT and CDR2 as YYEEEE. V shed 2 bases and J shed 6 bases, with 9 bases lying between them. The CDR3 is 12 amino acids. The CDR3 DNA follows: TGTGCCAGCAGCTTTGGGGGAGGCGAGCAGTACTTC. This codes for CASSFGGGEQYF.

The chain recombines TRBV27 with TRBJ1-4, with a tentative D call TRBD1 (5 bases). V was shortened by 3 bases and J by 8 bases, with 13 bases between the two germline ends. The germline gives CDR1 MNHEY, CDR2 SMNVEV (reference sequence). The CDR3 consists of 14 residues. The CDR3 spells CASSFLGWGEKLFF. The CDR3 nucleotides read TGTGCCAGCAGTTTCCTCGGGTGGGGCGAAAAACTGTTTTTT.

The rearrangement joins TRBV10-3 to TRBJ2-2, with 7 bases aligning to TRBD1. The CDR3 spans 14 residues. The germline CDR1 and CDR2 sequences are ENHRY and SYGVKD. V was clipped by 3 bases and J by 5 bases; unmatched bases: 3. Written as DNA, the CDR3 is TGTGCCATCAGTGAATCGACAGGGACCGGGGAGCTGTTTTTT. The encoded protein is CAISESTGTGELFF.

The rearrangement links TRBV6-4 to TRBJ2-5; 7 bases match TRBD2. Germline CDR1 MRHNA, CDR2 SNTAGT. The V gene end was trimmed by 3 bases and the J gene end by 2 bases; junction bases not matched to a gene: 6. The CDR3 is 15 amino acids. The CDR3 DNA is TGTGCCAGCAGTGAGTGGGCGGGGGAACAAGAGACCCAGTACTTC. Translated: CASSEWAGEQETQYF.

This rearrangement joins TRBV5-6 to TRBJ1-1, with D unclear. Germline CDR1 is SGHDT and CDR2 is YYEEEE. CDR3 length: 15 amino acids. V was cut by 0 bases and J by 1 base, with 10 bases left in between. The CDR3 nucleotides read TGTGCCAGCAGCTTGGAGATGTCAGGGAACACTGAAGCTTTCTTT. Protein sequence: CASSLEMSGNTEAFF.

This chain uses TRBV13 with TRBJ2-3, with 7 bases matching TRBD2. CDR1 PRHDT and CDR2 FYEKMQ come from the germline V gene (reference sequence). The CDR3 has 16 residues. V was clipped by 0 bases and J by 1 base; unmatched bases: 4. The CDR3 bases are TGTGCCAGCAGCTTAGGCCTTGCGGGAGGCACAGATACGCAGTATTTT. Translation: CASSLGLAGGTDTQYF.

Here the CDR3 reads CATARWRTPENYGYTF. For the CDR3, the DNA is TGTGCCACAGCGAGGTGGAGAACACCTGAAAACTATGGCTACACCTTC. The rearrangement links TRBV6-4 to TRBJ1-2; D is undetermined. Trimming pared 10 bases from V and 2 bases from J, leaving 23 bases between. The CDR3 covers 16 residues. Germline V gives CDR1 MRHNA, CDR2 SNTAGT.

The CDR3 DNA is TGTGCCAGTAGTCGACAGGTAAACACTGAAGCTTTCTTT. This sequence encodes CASSRQVNTEAFF. The chain employs TRBV19 and TRBJ1-1; TRBD1 might be the D (6 bases). This CDR3 has 13 amino acids. Per germline, CDR1 LNHDA and CDR2 SQIVND (reference sequence). Trimming shortened V by 5 bases and J by 2 bases, and 9 bases separated the two germline ends.

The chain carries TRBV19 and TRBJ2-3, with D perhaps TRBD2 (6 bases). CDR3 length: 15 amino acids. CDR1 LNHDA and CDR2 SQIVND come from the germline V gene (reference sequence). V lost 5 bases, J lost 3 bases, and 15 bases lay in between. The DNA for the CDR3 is TGTGCCAGTAGTCTTGGGACTCCATTTACAGATACGCAGTATTTT. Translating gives CASSLGTPFTDTQYF.

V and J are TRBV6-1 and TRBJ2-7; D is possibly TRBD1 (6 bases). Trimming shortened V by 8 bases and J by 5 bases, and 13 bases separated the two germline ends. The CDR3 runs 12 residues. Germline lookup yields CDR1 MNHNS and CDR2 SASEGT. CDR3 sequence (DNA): TGTGCCAGCCTGACAGGAAGGGACGAGCAGTACTTC. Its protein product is CASLTGRDEQYF.

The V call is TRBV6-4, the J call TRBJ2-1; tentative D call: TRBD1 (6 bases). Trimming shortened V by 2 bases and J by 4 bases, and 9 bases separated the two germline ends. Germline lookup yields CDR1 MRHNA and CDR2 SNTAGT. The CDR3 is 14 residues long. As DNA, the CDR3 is TGTGCCAGCAGTGACGGGCAGGGGTACAATGAGCAGTTCTTC. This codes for CASSDGQGYNEQFF.